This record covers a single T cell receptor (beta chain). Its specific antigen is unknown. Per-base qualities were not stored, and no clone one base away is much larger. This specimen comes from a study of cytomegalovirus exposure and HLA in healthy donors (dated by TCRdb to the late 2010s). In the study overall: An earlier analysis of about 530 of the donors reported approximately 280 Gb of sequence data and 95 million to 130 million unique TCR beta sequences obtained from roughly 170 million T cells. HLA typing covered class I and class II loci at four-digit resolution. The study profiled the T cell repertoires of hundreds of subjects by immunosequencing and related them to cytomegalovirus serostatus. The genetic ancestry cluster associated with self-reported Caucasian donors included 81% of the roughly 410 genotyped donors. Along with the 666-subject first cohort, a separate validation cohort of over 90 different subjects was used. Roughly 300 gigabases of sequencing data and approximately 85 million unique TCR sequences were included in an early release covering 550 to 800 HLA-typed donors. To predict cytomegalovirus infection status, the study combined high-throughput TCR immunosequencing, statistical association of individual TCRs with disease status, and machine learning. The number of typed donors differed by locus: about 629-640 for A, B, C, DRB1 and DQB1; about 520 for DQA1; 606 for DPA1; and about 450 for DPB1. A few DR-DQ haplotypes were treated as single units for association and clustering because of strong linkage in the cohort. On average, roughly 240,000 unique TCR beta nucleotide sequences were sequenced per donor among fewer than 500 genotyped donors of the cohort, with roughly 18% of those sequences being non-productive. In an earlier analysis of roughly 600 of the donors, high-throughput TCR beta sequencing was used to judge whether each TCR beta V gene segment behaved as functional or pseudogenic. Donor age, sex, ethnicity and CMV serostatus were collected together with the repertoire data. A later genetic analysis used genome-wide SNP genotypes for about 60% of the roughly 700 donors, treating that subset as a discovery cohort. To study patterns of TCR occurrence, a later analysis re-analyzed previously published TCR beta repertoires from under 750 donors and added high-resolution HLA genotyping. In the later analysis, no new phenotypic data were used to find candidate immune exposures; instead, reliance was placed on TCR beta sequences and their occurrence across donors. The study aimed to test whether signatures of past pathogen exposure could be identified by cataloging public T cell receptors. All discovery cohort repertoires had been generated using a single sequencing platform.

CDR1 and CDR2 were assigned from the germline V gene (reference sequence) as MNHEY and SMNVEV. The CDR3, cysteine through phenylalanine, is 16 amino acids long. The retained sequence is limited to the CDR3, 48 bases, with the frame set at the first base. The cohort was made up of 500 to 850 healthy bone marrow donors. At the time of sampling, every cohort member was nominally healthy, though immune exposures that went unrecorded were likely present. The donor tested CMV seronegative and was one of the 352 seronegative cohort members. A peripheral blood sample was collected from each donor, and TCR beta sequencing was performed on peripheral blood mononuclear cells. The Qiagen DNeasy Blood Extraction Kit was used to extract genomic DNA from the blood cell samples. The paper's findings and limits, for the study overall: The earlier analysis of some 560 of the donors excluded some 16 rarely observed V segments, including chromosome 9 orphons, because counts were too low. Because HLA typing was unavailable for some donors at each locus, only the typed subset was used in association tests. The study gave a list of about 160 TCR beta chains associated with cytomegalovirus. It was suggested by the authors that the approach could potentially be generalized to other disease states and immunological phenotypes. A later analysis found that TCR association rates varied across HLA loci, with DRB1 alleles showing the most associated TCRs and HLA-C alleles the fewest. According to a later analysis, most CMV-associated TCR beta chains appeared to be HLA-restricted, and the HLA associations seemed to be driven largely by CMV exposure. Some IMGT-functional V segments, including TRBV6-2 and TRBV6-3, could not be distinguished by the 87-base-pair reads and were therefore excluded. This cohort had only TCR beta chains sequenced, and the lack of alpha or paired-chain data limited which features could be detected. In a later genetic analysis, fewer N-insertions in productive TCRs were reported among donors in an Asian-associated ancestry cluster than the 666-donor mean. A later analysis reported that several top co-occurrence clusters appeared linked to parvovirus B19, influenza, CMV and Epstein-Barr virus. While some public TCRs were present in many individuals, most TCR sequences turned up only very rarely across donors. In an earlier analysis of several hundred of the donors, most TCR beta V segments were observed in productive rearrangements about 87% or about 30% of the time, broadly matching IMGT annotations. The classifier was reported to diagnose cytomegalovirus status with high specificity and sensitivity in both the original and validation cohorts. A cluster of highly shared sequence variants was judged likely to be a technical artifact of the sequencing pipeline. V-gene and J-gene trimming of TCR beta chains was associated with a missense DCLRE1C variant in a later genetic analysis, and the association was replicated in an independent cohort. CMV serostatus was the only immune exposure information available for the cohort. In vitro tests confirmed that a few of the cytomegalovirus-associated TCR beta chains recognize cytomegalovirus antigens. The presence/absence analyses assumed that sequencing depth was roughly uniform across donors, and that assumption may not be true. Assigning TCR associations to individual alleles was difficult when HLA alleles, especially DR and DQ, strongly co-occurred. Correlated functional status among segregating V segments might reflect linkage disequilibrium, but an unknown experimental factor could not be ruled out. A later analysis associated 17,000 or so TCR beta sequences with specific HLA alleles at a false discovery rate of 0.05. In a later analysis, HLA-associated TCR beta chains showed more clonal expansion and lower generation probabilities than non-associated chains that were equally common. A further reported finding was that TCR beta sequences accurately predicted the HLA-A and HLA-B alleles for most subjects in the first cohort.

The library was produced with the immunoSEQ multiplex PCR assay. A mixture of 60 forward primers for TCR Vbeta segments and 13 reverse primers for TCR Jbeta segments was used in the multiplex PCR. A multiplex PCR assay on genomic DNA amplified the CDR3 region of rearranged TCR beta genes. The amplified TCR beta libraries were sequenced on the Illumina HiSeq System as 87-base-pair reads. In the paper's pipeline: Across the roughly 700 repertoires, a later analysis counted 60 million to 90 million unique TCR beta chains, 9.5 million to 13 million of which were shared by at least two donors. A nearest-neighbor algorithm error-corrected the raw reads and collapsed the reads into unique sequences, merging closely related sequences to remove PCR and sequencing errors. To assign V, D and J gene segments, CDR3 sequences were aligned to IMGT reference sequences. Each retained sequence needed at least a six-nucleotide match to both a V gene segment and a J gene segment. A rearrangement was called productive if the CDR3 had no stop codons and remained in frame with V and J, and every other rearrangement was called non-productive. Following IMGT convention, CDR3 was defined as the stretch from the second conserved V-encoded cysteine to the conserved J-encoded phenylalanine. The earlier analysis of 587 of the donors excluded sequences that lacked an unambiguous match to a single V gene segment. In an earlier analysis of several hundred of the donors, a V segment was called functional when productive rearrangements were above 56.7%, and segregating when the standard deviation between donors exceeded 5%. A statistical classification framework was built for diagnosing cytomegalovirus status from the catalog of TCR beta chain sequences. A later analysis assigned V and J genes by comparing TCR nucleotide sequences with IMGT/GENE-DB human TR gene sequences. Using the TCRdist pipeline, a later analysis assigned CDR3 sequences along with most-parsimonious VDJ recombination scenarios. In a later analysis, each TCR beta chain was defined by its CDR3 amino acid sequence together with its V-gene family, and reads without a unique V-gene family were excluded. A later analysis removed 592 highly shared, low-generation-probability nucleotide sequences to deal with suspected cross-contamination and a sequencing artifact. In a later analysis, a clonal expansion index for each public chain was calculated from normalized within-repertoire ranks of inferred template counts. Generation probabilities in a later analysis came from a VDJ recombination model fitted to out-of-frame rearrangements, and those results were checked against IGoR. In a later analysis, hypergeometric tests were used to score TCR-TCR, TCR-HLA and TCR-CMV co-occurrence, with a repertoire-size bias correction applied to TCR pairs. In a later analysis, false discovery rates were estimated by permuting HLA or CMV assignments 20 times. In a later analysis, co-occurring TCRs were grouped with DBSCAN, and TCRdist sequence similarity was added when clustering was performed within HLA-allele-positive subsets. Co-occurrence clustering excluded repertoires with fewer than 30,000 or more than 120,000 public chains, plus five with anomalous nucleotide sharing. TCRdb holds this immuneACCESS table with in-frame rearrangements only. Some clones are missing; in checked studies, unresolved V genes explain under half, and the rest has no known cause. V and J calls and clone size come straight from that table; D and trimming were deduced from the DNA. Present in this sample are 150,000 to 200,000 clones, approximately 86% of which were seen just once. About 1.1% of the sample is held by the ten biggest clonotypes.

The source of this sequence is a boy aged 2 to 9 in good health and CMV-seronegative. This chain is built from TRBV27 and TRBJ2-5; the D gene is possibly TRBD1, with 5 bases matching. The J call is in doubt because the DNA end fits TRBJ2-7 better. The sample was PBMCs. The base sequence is TGTGCCAGCAGTTTCCTATCAACAGGTATGGGTTACGAGCAGTACTTC. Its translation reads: CASSFLSTGMGYEQYF.